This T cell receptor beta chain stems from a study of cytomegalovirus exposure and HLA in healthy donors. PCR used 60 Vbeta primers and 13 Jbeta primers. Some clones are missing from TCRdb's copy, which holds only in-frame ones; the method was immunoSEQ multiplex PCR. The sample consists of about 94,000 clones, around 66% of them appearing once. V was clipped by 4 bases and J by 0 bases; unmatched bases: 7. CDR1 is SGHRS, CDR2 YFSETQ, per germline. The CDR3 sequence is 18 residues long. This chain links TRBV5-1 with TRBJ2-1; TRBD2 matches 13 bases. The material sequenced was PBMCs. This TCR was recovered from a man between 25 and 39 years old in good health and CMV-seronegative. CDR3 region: CASSPGLAGASSYNEQFF. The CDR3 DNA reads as TGCGCCAGCAGCCCAGGACTAGCGGGGGCTAGCTCCTACAATGAGCAGTTCTTC.